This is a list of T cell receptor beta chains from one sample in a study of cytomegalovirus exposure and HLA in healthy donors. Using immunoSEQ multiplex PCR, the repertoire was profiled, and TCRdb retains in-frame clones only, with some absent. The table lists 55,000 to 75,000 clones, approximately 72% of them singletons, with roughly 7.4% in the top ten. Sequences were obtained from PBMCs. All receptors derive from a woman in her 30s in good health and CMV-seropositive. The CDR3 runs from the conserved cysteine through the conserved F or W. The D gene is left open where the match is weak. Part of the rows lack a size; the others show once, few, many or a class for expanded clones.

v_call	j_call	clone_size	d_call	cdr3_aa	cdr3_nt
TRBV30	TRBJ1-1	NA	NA	CAWSVRGNTEAFF	TGTGCCTGGAGTGTACGGGGGAACACTGAAGCTTTCTTT
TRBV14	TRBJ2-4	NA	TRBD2	CASSPSGTLKNIQYF	TGTGCCAGCAGCCCTAGCGGGACTCTTAAAAACATTCAGTACTTC
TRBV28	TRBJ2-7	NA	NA	CASSPDNLLRDNRWYEQYF	TGTGCCAGCAGCCCCGACAACTTACTCCGGGACAATCGTTGGTACGAGCAGTACTTC
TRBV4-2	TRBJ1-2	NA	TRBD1	CASSQEGTGQGYTF	TGTGCCAGCAGCCAAGAGGGGACAGGACAGGGCTACACCTTC
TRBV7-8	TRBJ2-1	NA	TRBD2	CASSNVGAGESYNEQFF	TGTGCCAGCAGCAACGTCGGGGCGGGAGAGTCTTACAATGAGCAGTTCTTC
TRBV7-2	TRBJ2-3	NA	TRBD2	CASSQLARTDTQYF	TGTGCCAGCAGCCAACTAGCGCGCACAGATACGCAGTATTTT
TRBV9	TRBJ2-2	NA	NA	CASSGGGTPGELFF	TGTGCCAGCAGCGGGGGAGGAACGCCCGGGGAGCTGTTTTTT
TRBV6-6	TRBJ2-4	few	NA	CASSYPQANQYF	TGTGCCAGCAGTTATCCGCAGGCTAATCAGTACTTC
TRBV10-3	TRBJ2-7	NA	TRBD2	CAISGLAGYEQYF	TGTGCCATCAGTGGTCTAGCGGGCTACGAGCAGTACTTC
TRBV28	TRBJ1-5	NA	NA	CASSLISRGSQPQHF	TGTGCCAGCAGTTTAATATCTCGAGGGTCTCAGCCCCAGCATTTT
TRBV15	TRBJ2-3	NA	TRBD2	CATSSERSLGAGRTDTQYF	TGTGCCACCAGCAGTGAGCGGTCCCTAGGAGCGGGAAGGACAGATACGCAGTATTTT
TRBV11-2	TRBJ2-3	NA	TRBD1	CASSSGTQTRTGGTDTQYF	TGTGCCAGCAGCTCCGGGACCCAAACTCGGACAGGGGGCACAGATACGCAGTATTTT
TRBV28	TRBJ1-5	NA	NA	CASSQGDSRQPQHF	TGTGCCAGCAGTCAAGGGGACTCTCGGCAGCCCCAGCATTTT
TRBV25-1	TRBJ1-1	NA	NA	CASSLNTEAFF	TGTGCCAGCAGTCTTAACACTGAAGCTTTCTTT
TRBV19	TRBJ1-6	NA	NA	CASSADTPYNSPLHF	TGTGCCAGTAGTGCCGACACACCCTATAATTCACCCCTCCACTTT
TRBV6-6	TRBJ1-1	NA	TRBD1	CASSFRDRLGAFF	TGTGCCAGCAGTTTCCGGGACAGGCTGGGGGCTTTCTTT
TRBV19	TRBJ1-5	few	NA	CASRARARPQHF	TGTGCCAGTAGGGCCAGGGCAAGGCCCCAGCATTTT
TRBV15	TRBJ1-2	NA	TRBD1	CATSRDRQGSGYTF	TGTGCCACCAGCAGGGATAGACAGGGATCCGGCTACACCTTC
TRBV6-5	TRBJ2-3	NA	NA	CASSYNPGPTTDTQYF	TGTGCCAGCAGTTACAATCCGGGTCCTACCACAGATACGCAGTATTTT
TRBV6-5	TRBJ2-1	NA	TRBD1	CASRMPGQAYNEQFF	TGTGCCAGCAGAATGCCGGGACAGGCTTACAATGAGCAGTTCTTC
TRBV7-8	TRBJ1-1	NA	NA	CASSLAGPGVTEAFF	TGTGCCAGCAGCTTAGCTGGGCCCGGCGTCACTGAAGCTTTCTTT
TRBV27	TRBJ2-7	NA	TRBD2	CASSKRTSGAYSYEQYF	TGTGCCAGCAGCAAGAGGACTAGCGGGGCTTACTCCTACGAGCAGTACTTC
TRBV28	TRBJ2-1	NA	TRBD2	CASSTPLLAGVNNEQFF	TGTGCCAGCAGCACCCCCCTTCTAGCGGGAGTCAACAATGAGCAGTTCTTC
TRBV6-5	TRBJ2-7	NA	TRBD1	CASSYTWTGPTYEQYF	TGTGCCAGCAGTTATACCTGGACAGGCCCCACCTACGAGCAGTACTTC
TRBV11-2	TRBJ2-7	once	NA	CASSLRGNDEQYF	TGTGCCAGCAGCCTCAGGGGAAACGACGAGCAGTACTTC
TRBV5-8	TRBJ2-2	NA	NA	CASSFRGTGELFF	TGTGCCAGCAGCTTCCGGGGGACCGGGGAGCTGTTTTTT
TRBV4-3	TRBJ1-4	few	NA	CASSQDQGRENEKLFF	TGCGCCAGCAGCCAAGATCAGGGGCGGGAGAATGAAAAACTGTTTTTT
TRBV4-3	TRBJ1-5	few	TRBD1	CASSLHRGLNQPQHF	TGCGCCAGCAGCCTACACAGGGGCCTCAATCAGCCCCAGCATTTT
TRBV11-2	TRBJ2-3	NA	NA	CASSLTPSGASRTDTQYF	TGTGCCAGCAGCCTTACGCCTTCAGGGGCCAGCCGCACAGATACGCAGTATTTT
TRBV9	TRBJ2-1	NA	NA	CASSVDEVPNEQFF	TGTGCCAGCAGCGTAGACGAGGTTCCCAATGAGCAGTTCTTC
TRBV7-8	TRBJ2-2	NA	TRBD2	CASSWTSGSRELFF	TGTGCCAGCAGCTGGACTAGCGGGAGTCGGGAGCTGTTTTTT
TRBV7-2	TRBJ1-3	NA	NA	CASSKQGGNTIYF	TGTGCCAGCAGCAAACAGGGCGGAAACACCATATATTTT
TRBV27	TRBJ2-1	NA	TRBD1	CASRPGQFYNEQFF	TGTGCCAGCAGACCGGGACAGTTTTACAATGAGCAGTTCTTC
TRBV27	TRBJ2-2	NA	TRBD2	CASGRGAGGNGELFF	TGTGCCAGCGGAAGAGGAGCCGGGGGGAACGGGGAGCTGTTTTTT
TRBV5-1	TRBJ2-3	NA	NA	CASSLESARRDTQYF	TGCGCCAGCAGCTTGGAGAGCGCGAGGCGAGATACGCAGTATTTT
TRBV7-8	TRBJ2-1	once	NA	CASSLGGFGGSEQFF	TGTGCCAGCAGCTTAGGTGGTTTCGGGGGAAGCGAGCAGTTCTTC
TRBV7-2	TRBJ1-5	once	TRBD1	CASSLVSGTGGIQPQHF	TGTGCCAGCAGCTTAGTTAGTGGGACAGGGGGTATACAGCCCCAGCATTTT
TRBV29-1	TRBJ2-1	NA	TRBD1	CSVLRGTGRSEQFF	TGCAGCGTCCTACGTGGGACAGGCCGTTCTGAGCAGTTCTTC
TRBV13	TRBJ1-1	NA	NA	CASSIFWTGIKAFF	TGTGCCAGCAGCATTTTTTGGACGGGGATTAAAGCTTTCTTT
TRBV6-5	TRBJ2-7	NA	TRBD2	CASSHKSLAGEQYF	TGTGCCAGCAGCCACAAATCGCTAGCGGGCGAGCAGTACTTC
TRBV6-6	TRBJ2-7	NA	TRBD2	CASSSLLSGRGSF	TGTGCCAGCAGTTCACTTCTTAGCGGGAGGGGTAGCTTC
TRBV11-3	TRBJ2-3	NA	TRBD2	CASSLGPSGSGTQYF	TGTGCCAGCAGCTTAGGCCCTAGCGGTTCAGGAACGCAGTATTTT
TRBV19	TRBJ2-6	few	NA	CASKVAPGAGANVLTF	TGTGCCAGTAAAGTAGCCCCAGGGGCTGGGGCCAACGTCCTGACTTTC
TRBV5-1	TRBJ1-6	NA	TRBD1	CASSQGTGGGWPLHF	TGCGCCAGCAGCCAAGGAACAGGGGGCGGTTGGCCCCTCCACTTT
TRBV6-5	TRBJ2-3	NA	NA	CASRGTGTDTQYF	TGTGCCAGCAGAGGGACTGGCACAGATACGCAGTATTTT
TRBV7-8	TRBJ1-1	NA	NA	CASSSLRMNTEAFF	TGTGCCAGCAGCAGTCTTAGAATGAACACTGAAGCTTTCTTT
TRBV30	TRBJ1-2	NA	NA	CAWSGSRVGGYTF	TGTGCCTGGAGCGGGAGCAGGGTCGGGGGCTACACCTTC
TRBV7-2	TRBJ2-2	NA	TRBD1	CASSSAPDREHGELFF	TGTGCCAGCAGCTCCGCCCCAGACAGGGAGCACGGGGAGCTGTTTTTT
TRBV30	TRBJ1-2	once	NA	CAWSPPNYGYTF	TGTGCCTGGAGCCCCCCAAACTATGGCTACACCTTC
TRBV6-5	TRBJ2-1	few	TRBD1	CASRSTGGLYNEQFF	TGTGCCAGCAGATCTACAGGGGGATTGTACAATGAGCAGTTCTTC
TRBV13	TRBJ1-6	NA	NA	CASSFGSANSPLHF	TGTGCCAGCAGCTTCGGGTCTGCCAATTCACCCCTCCACTTT
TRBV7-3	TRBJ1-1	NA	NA	CASSLTGYTEAFF	TGTGCCAGCAGCTTAACCGGGTACACTGAAGCTTTCTTT